The 16 T cell receptor beta chains listed next were all sequenced from one sample in a study of blood T cell repertoires in COVID-19. Some clones are missing from TCRdb's copy, which holds only in-frame ones; the method was immunoSEQ multiplex PCR. The sample has around 70,000 clones, 70% to 80% seen once. Input material: peripheral blood. These receptors were collected from a human donor in a cohort sampled during active COVID-19.

This rearrangement joins TRBV19 to TRBJ2-1; 13 nucleotides line up with TRBD2. The CDR3 length is 17 residues. The germline gives CDR1 LNHDA, CDR2 SQIVND (reference sequence). Germline trimming cut 4 bases from V and 7 bases from J; bases unmatched to any gene: 10. In DNA form, the CDR3 reads TGTGCCAGTAGTACCCAACTAGCGGGAGGGCCGTGGAATGAGCAGTTCTTC. The encoded protein is CASSTQLAGGPWNEQFF. Together with reference TRBV19 and TRBJ2-1, the CDR3 gives the full variable domain: DGGITQSPKYLFRKEGQNVTLSCEQNLNHDAMYWYRQDPGQGLRLIYYSQIVNDFQKGDIAEGYSVSREKKESFPLTVTSAQKNPTAFYLCASSTQLAGGPWNEQFFGPGTRLTVL.

The chain couples TRBV7-2 to TRBJ1-2; 8 bases are shared with TRBD1. The V segment lost 1 base and the J segment 5 bases; nucleotides outside the gene matches: 9. The germline V gene has CDR1 SGHTA and CDR2 FQGNSA. This CDR3 contains 16 residues. The CDR3 DNA follows: TGTGCCAGCAGCTTAGGACAGGGGATCTATTGGTATGGCTACACCTTC. The encoded protein is CASSLGQGIYWYGYTF.

The chain employs TRBV10-3 and TRBJ2-1; 9 bases are a match to TRBD2. V gave up 3 bases and J gave up 0 bases; unmatched junction bases: 3. The CDR3 runs to 16 residues. Germline loops: CDR1 ENHRY, CDR2 SYGVKD. The CDR3 here is CAISDFSGSSYNEQFF. The CDR3 DNA follows: TGTGCCATCAGTGATTTTAGCGGGAGCTCCTACAATGAGCAGTTCTTC.

This clone was recorded a few times. The V gene is TRBV6-6, the J gene TRBJ2-7, with D possibly TRBD2 on 5 matching bases. The germline V and J ends were trimmed by 6 bases and 6 bases, with 24 bases remaining between them. This CDR3 comprises 16 residues. CDR1 is MNHNY and CDR2 is SVGAGI in the germline V gene (reference sequence). CDR3 region: CASRNPKAVVAPEQYF. CDR3 nucleotide sequence: TGTGCCAGCAGAAATCCCAAGGCAGTGGTAGCGCCCGAGCAGTACTTC.

The chain has TRBV4-1 and TRBJ1-5, with 7 bases fitting TRBD1. The CDR3 is 14 amino acids. The ends lost 3 bases at V and 3 bases at J; junction bases unmatched: 2. CDR1 and CDR2 from the germline V gene are MGHRA and YSYEKL. The CDR3 loop reads CASSQGQINQPQHF. The CDR3 bases are TGCGCCAGCAGCCAGGGACAGATCAATCAGCCCCAGCATTTT.

The chain joins TRBV7-2 to TRBJ2-2, with unresolved D. V was trimmed by 1 base and J by 6 bases, leaving 15 bases between them. Germline V CDR1 and CDR2: SGHTA, FQGNSA. This CDR3 has 16 residues. In DNA, the CDR3 is TGTGCCAGCAGCTTAGGTTCAGGCCGACGATCCGGGGAGCTGTTTTTT. It encodes CASSLGSGRRSGELFF. The full variable domain, in which reference TRBV7-2 and TRBJ2-2 provide the parts outside the CDR3, is GAGVSQSPSNKVTEKGKDVELRCDPISGHTALYWYRQSLGQGLEFLIYFQGNSAPDKSGLPSDRFSAERTGGSVSTLTIQRTQQEDSAVYLCASSLGSGRRSGELFFGEGSRLTVL.

The genes are TRBV28 and TRBJ2-1, with D maybe TRBD2 (6 bases). Germline V gives CDR1 MDHEN, CDR2 SYDVKM. The CDR3 runs 12 residues. Trimming cost V 4 bases and J 8 bases, with 9 bases left between them. The CDR3 here is CASSSGGHEQFF. CDR3 nucleotide sequence: TGTGCCAGCAGTTCCGGAGGGCATGAGCAGTTCTTC.

This sequence joins TRBV7-6 and TRBJ2-7; no firm D call. The CDR3 loop spans 15 amino acids. Germline V lookup: CDR1 SGHVS, CDR2 FNYEAQ. V lost 1 base and J 5 bases, leaving 15 bases between the germline ends. In DNA form, the CDR3 reads TGTGCCAGCAGCTTAGAAGCCGGGTACCTAAACGAGCAGTACTTC. It codes for CASSLEAGYLNEQYF.

The rearrangement joins TRBV27 to TRBJ2-3, with D perhaps matching TRBD1 (6 bases). V lost 2 bases and J lost 6, with 12 bases in between. The CDR3 runs to 14 residues. Germline-derived CDR1 and CDR2 are MNHEY and SMNVEV (reference sequence). The CDR3 protein is CASSLSRGKDTQYF. CDR3 nucleotide sequence: TGTGCCAGCAGTTTAAGTAGGGGGAAGGATACGCAGTATTTT.

The CDR3 nucleotides read TGTGCCAGCAGTCCGACGGACAGGCAAAATTCACCCCTCCACTTT. As protein: CASSPTDRQNSPLHF. The chain combines TRBV6-5 with TRBJ1-6; 7 bases are shared with TRBD1. V gave up 5 bases and J gave up 7 bases; unmatched junction bases: 8. Germline loops: CDR1 MNHEY, CDR2 SVGAGI. The CDR3 sequence is 15 residues long.

The chain couples TRBV28 to TRBJ2-3; a possible D gene is TRBD2 (6 bases). The CDR3 has 14 residues. Germline CDR1 and CDR2: MDHEN and SYDVKM. The V end lost 2 bases, the J end lost 5 bases, and 11 bases lay between the germline ends. CDR3 DNA: TGTGCCAGCAGTTTAATCGTGGGAGGAGATACGCAGTATTTT. This sequence encodes CASSLIVGGDTQYF.

This sequence joins TRBV6-2 or TRBV6-3 and TRBJ1-5; D may be TRBD1 (5 bases). Germline lookup yields CDR1 MNHEY and CDR2 SVGEGT. Trimming cost V 5 bases and J 3 bases, with 11 bases left between them. This CDR3 spans 14 amino acids. The CDR3 DNA sequence: TGTGCCAGCAGTAGATCAGGGAACAATCAGCCCCAGCATTTT. Protein sequence: CASSRSGNNQPQHF.

The V gene is TRBV15, the J gene TRBJ2-7, with D possibly matching TRBD1 (5 bases). The CDR3 consists of 18 residues. Between the trimmed V and J ends, which lost 2 bases and 0 bases, there was a span of 20 bases. CDR1 is LNHNV and CDR2 is YYDKDF in the germline V gene (reference sequence). The chain's CDR3 is CATSRSYSADTLSYEQYF. Here the CDR3 DNA reads TGTGCCACCAGCAGAAGTTACTCCGCGGACACTCTCTCCTACGAGCAGTACTTC. Full variable domain (rest looked up from reference TRBV15 and TRBJ2-7): DAMVIQNPRYQVTQFGKPVTLSCSQTLNHNVMYWYQQKSSQAPKLLFHYYDKDFNNEADTPDNFQSRRPNTSFCFLDIRSPGLGDTAMYLCATSRSYSADTLSYEQYFGPGTRLTVT.

This chain uses TRBV7-6 with TRBJ2-3; no definite D call. With 5 bases removed from V and 3 bases from J, the gap between germline ends came to 9 bases. The CDR3 length is 13 residues. Germline values: CDR1 SGHVS, CDR2 FNYEAQ. The CDR3 bases are TGTGCCAGCAGCCCTTTTCCTACAGATACGCAGTATTTT. The encoded protein is CASSPFPTDTQYF.

This chain connects TRBV28 to TRBJ1-1, with TRBD1 matching over 8 bases. CDR1 is MDHEN and CDR2 is SYDVKM in the germline V gene. The V gene end was trimmed by 5 bases and the J gene end by 5 bases; junction bases not matched to a gene: 10. The CDR3 sequence is 15 residues long. The chain's CDR3 is CASSPPGGAVTEAFF. The CDR3 nucleotides read TGTGCCAGCAGTCCCCCAGGGGGCGCGGTTACTGAAGCTTTCTTT.

This clone was picked up a small number of times. The chain carries TRBV25-1 and TRBJ2-7, with TRBD1 identical over 9 bases. The CDR3 runs 15 residues. Germline CDR1 reads MGHDK; CDR2 reads SYGVNS. The V gene end was trimmed by 3 bases and the J gene end by 5 bases; junction bases not matched to a gene: 8. The CDR3 DNA reads as TGTGCCAGCAGTGAGGCTGGGACAGGGTACAACGAGCAGTACTTC. This codes for CASSEAGTGYNEQYF.